These 5 T cell receptor beta chains originate from one sample sequenced in a study of cytomegalovirus exposure and HLA in healthy donors. 13 Jbeta primers and 60 Vbeta primers were used for the PCR. The table came from immunoSEQ multiplex PCR; TCRdb's copy has only in-frame clones and leaves some out. The sample has 95,000 to 110,000 clones, 60% to 80% seen once. The sample was PBMCs. These receptors all come from a man in his 60s in good health and CMV-seropositive.

This chain joins TRBV5-1 and TRBJ2-1, with a possible D match to TRBD1 (6 bases). V lost 3 bases, J lost 8 bases, and 18 bases lay in between. CDR1 and CDR2 (germline): SGHRS, YFSETQ. The CDR3 covers 15 residues. CDR3 loop: CASSSLQQGGDEQFF. For the CDR3, the DNA is TGCGCCAGCAGCTCCCTGCAACAGGGTGGGGATGAGCAGTTCTTC.

This chain uses TRBV7-9 with TRBJ1-4; tentatively, D is TRBD1 (5 bases). Germline loops: CDR1 SEHNR, CDR2 FQNEAQ (reference sequence). The CDR3 loop spans 18 amino acids. V was shortened by 4 bases and J by 7 bases, with 25 bases between the two germline ends. The CDR3 is CASSSLPQGSGDGEKLFF. Written as DNA, the CDR3 is TGTGCCAGCAGCTCATTACCGCAAGGCTCGGGGGACGGTGAAAAACTGTTTTTT.

This clone was observed a single time. This sequence joins TRBV7-9 and TRBJ2-3; TRBD2 might be the D (5 bases). CDR1 and CDR2 (germline): SEHNR, FQNEAQ (reference sequence). CDR3 length: 12 residues. Trimming removed 5 bases from V and 6 bases from J, with 9 bases in between. CDR3 DNA: TGTGCCAGCAGCATACGCGGGGATACGCAGTATTTT. Translating gives CASSIRGDTQYF.

The chain employs TRBV6-4 and TRBJ1-4; D not certain. CDR1 and CDR2 (germline): MRHNA, SNTAGT. This CDR3 has 14 amino acids. V was cut by 3 bases and J by 5 bases, with 10 bases left in between. Here the CDR3 DNA reads TGTGCCAGCAGTGAATTTCCGGGGAATGAAAAACTGTTTTTT. Translation gives CASSEFPGNEKLFF.

Only a few counts were recorded for this clone. The CDR3 sequence: CASSDGGGATGELFF. The CDR3 coding sequence is TGTGCCAGCAGTGACGGCGGGGGGGCCACCGGGGAGCTGTTTTTT. This chain links TRBV6-4 with TRBJ2-2; 9 bases map to TRBD2. V trimming: 2 bases; J trimming: 4 bases; junction bases outside the gene matches: 2. The CDR3 sequence is 15 residues long. Germline V gives CDR1 MRHNA, CDR2 SNTAGT.